This TCR beta chain is from a study of CD8 T cells in Susac syndrome. This CDR3 contains 13 residues. Deletions cut 7 bases from V and 6 bases from J, with 16 bases between. When the RNA was reverse transcribed, random hexamers were used with an input of 0.5 to 1 ug. TCRdb fed the immunoSEQ multiplex PCR reads into MiXCR, producing one record per CDR3 protein. The table has about 110,000 distinct CDR3 sequences, approximately 95% seen once. This chain uses TRBV12-3 or TRBV12-4 with TRBJ2-7, with a tentative D call TRBD2 (5 bases). The TCR comes from a human donor with Susac syndrome. Source material: CD8+ T cells from PBMCs. CDR3: CASTLGSETEQYF. The CDR3 bases are TGTGCCAGCACCCTGGGGAGTGAAACCGAGCAGTACTTC.